This T cell receptor (beta chain) was obtained from a study of somatic mutations in cytotoxic T cells in rheumatoid arthritis. Background on the study: Some V beta antibody-stained T-cell populations were flow-sorted at nearly 100% purity, including V beta1+ cells sequenced for TCRB.

Clones were read by immunoSEQ multiplex PCR, and TCRdb kept only the in-frame ones, dropping some. The sample yields some 14,000 clones, about 69% seen once. Deletions cut 1 base from V and 3 bases from J, with 9 bases between. The germline V gene has CDR1 SNHLY and CDR2 FYNNEI. The CDR3 runs 14 residues. The rearrangement joins TRBV2 to TRBJ1-1, with unresolved D. Sequencing was done on a sample of CD8+ T cells sorted from blood. This sequence was found in an adult with rheumatoid arthritis. CDR3: CASSEGKGYTEAFF. CDR3 in DNA: TGTGCCAGCAGTGAAGGTAAAGGGTACACTGAAGCTTTCTTT.